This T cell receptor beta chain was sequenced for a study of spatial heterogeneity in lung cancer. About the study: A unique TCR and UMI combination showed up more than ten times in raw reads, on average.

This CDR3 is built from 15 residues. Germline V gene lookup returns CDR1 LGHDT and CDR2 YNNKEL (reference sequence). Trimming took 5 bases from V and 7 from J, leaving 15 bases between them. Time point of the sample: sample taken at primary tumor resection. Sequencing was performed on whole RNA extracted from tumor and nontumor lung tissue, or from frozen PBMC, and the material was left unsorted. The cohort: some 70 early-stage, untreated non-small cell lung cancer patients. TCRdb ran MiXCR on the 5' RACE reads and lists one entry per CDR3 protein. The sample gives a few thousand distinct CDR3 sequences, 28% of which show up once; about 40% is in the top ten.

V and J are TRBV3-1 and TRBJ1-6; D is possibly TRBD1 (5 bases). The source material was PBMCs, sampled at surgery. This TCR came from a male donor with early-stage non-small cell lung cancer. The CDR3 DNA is TGTGCCAGCAGCTCTCAGATGGGGCAAAATTCACCCCTCCACTTT. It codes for CASSSQMGQNSPLHF.